This TCR beta chain was observed in a study of T cell responses to AZD1222 COVID-19 vaccine. General study points: Seropositive AZD1222 recipients at baseline numbered only five or six. Spike-specific TCR breadth and depth grew following two AZD1222 doses. Clonal diversity was possibly underestimated, and the donors were mostly white British, with more females. Spike was spanned by vaccine-associated CD4 TCRs, with dominance at 160-218 and 743-854.

This clone was seen once. Its cognate antigen is unknown. The assay was immunoSEQ multiplex PCR, and TCRdb's table has in-frame clones only and misses some. The sample consists of approximately 170,000 clones, 85% to 95% of them appearing once. The source was peripheral blood, collected on day 0 of AZD1222 vaccination. This TCR was recovered from an adult in good health.

The CDR3 protein is CASSLDSPLHF. The CDR3 DNA is TGTGCCAGCAGTTTAGATTCACCCCTCCACTTT. V usage is TRBV3-1 (or the pseudogene TRBV3-2) and J usage is TRBJ1-6; D is unclear. Per germline, CDR1 LGHDT and CDR2 YNNKEL (reference sequence). Trimming left V 6 bases short and J 8 bases short, with 5 bases between. The CDR3 has 11 amino acids.